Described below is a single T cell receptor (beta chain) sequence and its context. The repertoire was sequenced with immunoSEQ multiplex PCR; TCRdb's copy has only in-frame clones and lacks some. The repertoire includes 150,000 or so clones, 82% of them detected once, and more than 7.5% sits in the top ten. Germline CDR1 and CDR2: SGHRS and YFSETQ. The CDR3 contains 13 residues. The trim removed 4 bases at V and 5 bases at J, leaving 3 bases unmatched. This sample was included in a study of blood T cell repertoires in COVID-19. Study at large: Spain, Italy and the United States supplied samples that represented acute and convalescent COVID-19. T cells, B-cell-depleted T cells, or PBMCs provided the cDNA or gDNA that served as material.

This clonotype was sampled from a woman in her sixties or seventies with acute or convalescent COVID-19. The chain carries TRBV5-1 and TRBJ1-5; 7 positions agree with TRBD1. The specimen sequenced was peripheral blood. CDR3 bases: TGCGCCAGCAGCGTCGACAGGGATCAGCCCCAGCATTTT. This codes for CASSVDRDQPQHF.